The 23 T cell receptor beta chains below all came from one sample that was sequenced in a study of cytomegalovirus exposure and HLA in healthy donors. Primers for the PCR totalled 60 Vbeta and 13 Jbeta. Produced via immunoSEQ multiplex PCR; TCRdb's table is partial and in-frame only. This table has 210,000 or so clones, over 65% appearing once. Sample: PBMCs. Every receptor here comes from a man in his forties in good health and CMV-seronegative.

This clone has just a few counts. V gene TRBV30 combines with J gene TRBJ2-7, with D possibly being TRBD2 (6 bases). The CDR3 has 14 amino acids. The V gene lost 2 bases and the J gene lost 1 base, with 12 bases spanning the gap. The V gene's germline CDR1 is GTSNPN and CDR2 SVGIG (reference sequence). In nucleotides, the CDR3 is TGTGCCTGGAGTTCTAGCGCGGGGTCCTACGAGCAGTACTTC. It encodes CAWSSSAGSYEQYF.

This clone was seen only a few times. This sequence joins TRBV5-1 and TRBJ2-7, with a tentative D call TRBD1 (5 bases). This CDR3 contains 15 residues. Trimming pared 4 bases from V and 0 bases from J, leaving 14 bases between. Germline V gives CDR1 SGHRS, CDR2 YFSETQ. Written as DNA, the CDR3 is TGCGCCAGCAGCCGAGACCCTCAGGGCTCCTACGAGCAGTACTTC. Protein sequence: CASSRDPQGSYEQYF.

The chain is built from TRBV5-1 and TRBJ1-2; 7 positions agree with TRBD1. Germline V gene data show CDR1 as SGHRS and CDR2 as YFSETQ. CDR3 length equals 13 residues. The V gene end was trimmed by 4 bases and the J gene end by 3 bases; junction bases not matched to a gene: 3. Here the CDR3 reads CASSLGTDYGYTF. The CDR3 DNA is TGCGCCAGCAGCCTCGGGACAGACTATGGCTACACCTTC.

The chain combines TRBV6-6 with TRBJ1-4; 9 bases fit TRBD1. There are 16 residues in the CDR3. The V gene's germline CDR1 is MNHNY and CDR2 SVGAGI (reference sequence). V dropped 4 bases and J dropped 5; count of bases not matched to a gene: 8. CDR3 sequence (DNA): TGTGCCAGCAGTTCCTACCCCGGGACAGGGAATGAAAAACTGTTTTTT. This translates into CASSSYPGTGNEKLFF.

This clone was found once. The chain joins TRBV13 to TRBJ2-7; 8 bases are a match to TRBD2. In germline, CDR1 is PRHDT, CDR2 FYEKMQ (reference sequence). The trim removed 5 bases at V and 3 bases at J, leaving 12 bases unmatched. The CDR3 spans 16 residues. The CDR3 coding sequence is TGTGCCAGCAGCCCATCCCCCCGGACTAGCCACTACGAGCAGTACTTC. It specifies CASSPSPRTSHYEQYF.

In nucleotides, the CDR3 is TGTGCCAGCAGTCCACAGGTGTACTCCTACGAGCAGTACTTC. As protein: CASSPQVYSYEQYF. The V gene is TRBV27, the J gene TRBJ2-7; tentative D call: TRBD1 (5 bases). Deletions cut 5 bases from V and 0 bases from J, with 11 bases between. Germline V gives CDR1 MNHEY, CDR2 SMNVEV (reference sequence). The length of the CDR3 is 14 residues.

This chain joins TRBV7-6 and TRBJ1-1, with D perhaps TRBD1 (5 bases). The CDR3 totals 16 residues. Germline V gives CDR1 SGHVS, CDR2 FNYEAQ. V lost 5 bases and J 1 base, leaving 17 bases between the germline ends. CDR3 nucleotide sequence: TGTGCCAGCAGCCGATTTGTCTCGCAGGGGAACACTGAAGCTTTCTTT. This translates into CASSRFVSQGNTEAFF.

The chain carries TRBV4-3 and TRBJ2-7; 12 bases fit TRBD1. V shed 1 base and J 5 bases; nucleotides not matched to a gene: 15. Germline V lookup: CDR1 LGHNA, CDR2 YSLEER. The CDR3 is made up of 19 amino acids. CDR3 region: CASSQVSGQGARTIHEQYF. CDR3 DNA: TGCGCCAGCAGCCAAGTTTCGGGACAGGGGGCCAGGACGATCCACGAGCAGTACTTC.

This clone came up a few times. The chain recombines TRBV7-2 with TRBJ2-5; TRBD2 is a possible D gene (5 bases). Germline values: CDR1 SGHTA, CDR2 FQGNSA. Trimming cost V 4 bases and J 3 bases, with 15 bases left between them. CDR3 length: 15 amino acids. CDR3 region: CASSWFEGYEETQYF. The DNA of the CDR3 is TGTGCCAGCAGCTGGTTTGAGGGTTACGAAGAGACCCAGTACTTC. Supplemented by reference TRBV7-2 and TRBJ2-5, the full variable domain reads GAGVSQSPSNKVTEKGKDVELRCDPISGHTALYWYRQSLGQGLEFLIYFQGNSAPDKSGLPSDRFSAERTGGSVSTLTIQRTQQEDSAVYLCASSWFEGYEETQYFGPGTRLLVL.

V usage is TRBV9 and J usage is TRBJ2-4; TRBD1 aligns across 7 bases. From germline, CDR1 is SGDLS and CDR2 YYNGEE. This CDR3 has 16 residues. Unmatched junction bases numbered 7, after V lost 4 bases and J lost 0 bases. The CDR3 protein is CASSPRDSLAKNIQYF. CDR3 nucleotides: TGTGCCAGCAGCCCCAGGGACAGCTTAGCCAAAAACATTCAGTACTTC. The entire variable domain, with the rest obtained from reference TRBV9 and TRBJ2-4, is as follows: DSGVTQTPKHLITATGQRVTLRCSPRSGDLSVYWYQQSLDQGLQFLIQYYNGEERAKGNILERFSAQQFPDLHSELNLSSLELGDSALYFCASSPRDSLAKNIQYFGAGTRLSVL.

This clone has a handful of counts. The chain carries TRBV5-1 and TRBJ2-7, with D perhaps TRBD2 (6 bases). The V and J ends lost 0 bases and 0 bases respectively, with 10 bases between them. The length of the CDR3 is 15 residues. The germline gives CDR1 SGHRS, CDR2 YFSETQ. CDR3 nucleotides: TGCGCCAGCAGCTTGGGGGGGGAGGCCTCCTACGAGCAGTACTTC. It yields the protein CASSLGGEASYEQYF.

This chain connects TRBV9 to TRBJ1-1, with D maybe TRBD1 (5 bases). Germline lookup yields CDR1 SGDLS and CDR2 YYNGEE. V was clipped by 4 bases and J by 7 bases, with 23 bases between them. This CDR3 is 16 amino acids long. Here the CDR3 reads CASSPSGRGIDIEAFF. The DNA for the CDR3 is TGTGCCAGCAGCCCCTCGGGGCGGGGGATTGACATTGAAGCTTTCTTT.

This chain links TRBV2 with TRBJ2-5; 8 bases map to TRBD1. CDR1 SNHLY and CDR2 FYNNEI come from the germline V gene. The J segment lost 9 bases and the V segment lost 6 bases, leaving 9 bases of the junction unmatched. The CDR3 covers 13 residues. DNA of the CDR3: TGTGCCAGCAGCGATCAGGGGGCGTCGGCCCAGTACTTC. This sequence encodes CASSDQGASAQYF.

J is TRBJ1-5 and V is TRBV27; tentative D call: TRBD1 (6 bases). The CDR3 length is 14 residues. Germline CDR1 reads MNHEY; CDR2 reads SMNVEV (reference sequence). Trimming removed 4 bases at V and 5 bases at J, with 12 bases between. In DNA form, the CDR3 reads TGTGCCAGCAGTTCCGGGACACCGTATCAGCCCCAGCATTTT. Its protein product is CASSSGTPYQPQHF.

The rearrangement joins TRBV5-8 to TRBJ2-5; 7 nucleotides agree with TRBD1. CDR1 and CDR2 from the germline V gene are SGHTS and YDEGEE. V was clipped by 1 base and J by 2 bases; unmatched bases: 5. The CDR3 sequence is 15 residues long. The CDR3 region is CASSLLGDRQETQYF. CDR3 bases: TGTGCCAGCAGCTTGTTGGGGGACAGACAAGAGACCCAGTACTTC.

The chain joins TRBV19 to TRBJ1-1; D might be TRBD1 (5 bases). This CDR3 region has 15 residues. Deletions cut 5 bases from V and 2 bases from J, with 15 bases between. Germline V CDR1 and CDR2: LNHDA, SQIVND (reference sequence). Here the CDR3 DNA reads TGTGCCAGTAGTGTCCCAGGGTATTTAAACACTGAAGCTTTCTTT. This sequence encodes CASSVPGYLNTEAFF.

The CDR3 region is CASSALSYTGELFF. CDR3 DNA sequence: TGCGCCAGCAGTGCCCTCAGTTACACCGGGGAGCTGTTTTTT. The gene calls are TRBV10-1 and TRBJ2-2; no definite D call. The CDR3 runs to 14 residues. Germline CDR1 and CDR2: WNHNN and SYGVQD (reference sequence). V lost 4 bases and J 3 bases, leaving 9 bases between the germline ends.

In its sample, this clone was seen a few times. V usage is TRBV29-1 and J usage is TRBJ2-1, with 8 bases aligning to TRBD1. J lost 1 base, V lost 6 bases, and 8 bases had no gene match. CDR1 SQVTM and CDR2 ANQGSEA come from the germline V gene. The CDR3 is 15 residues long. CDR3 sequence reads: CSVYDRGGSYNEQFF. The CDR3 DNA reads TGCAGCGTCTACGACAGGGGTGGTTCCTACAATGAGCAGTTCTTC.

The V gene is TRBV5-1, the J gene TRBJ2-1, with a weak D call TRBD1 (5 bases). V dropped 0 bases and J dropped 14 bases, with 15 bases sitting between them. Germline V gene sequence: CDR1 SGHRS, CDR2 YFSETQ. The CDR3 has 13 residues. The CDR3 loop is CASSLAEQGGKFF. CDR3 nucleotide sequence: TGCGCCAGCAGCTTGGCCGAGCAGGGTGGCAAGTTCTTC. Supplemented by reference TRBV5-1 and TRBJ2-1, the full variable domain reads KAGVTQTPRYLIKTRGQQVTLSCSPISGHRSVSWYQQTPGQGLQFLFEYFSETQRNKGNFPGRFSGRQFSNSRSEMNVSTLELGDSALYLCASSLAEQGGKFFGPGTRLTVL.

The rearrangement joins TRBV5-6 to TRBJ1-1; maybe TRBD1 (5 bases). Germline V gene lookup returns CDR1 SGHDT and CDR2 YYEEEE. V was clipped by 4 bases and J by 8 bases, with 9 bases between them. The CDR3 is made up of 11 amino acids. The CDR3 is CASSVTAEAFF. For the CDR3, the DNA is TGTGCCAGCAGCGTGACAGCCGAAGCTTTCTTT. Combining the CDR3 with reference TRBV5-6 and TRBJ1-1 gives the whole variable domain DAGVTQSPTHLIKTRGQQVTLRCSPKSGHDTVSWYQQALGQGPQFIFQYYEEEERQRGNFPDRFSGHQFPNYSSELNVNALLLGDSALYLCASSVTAEAFFGQGTRLTVV.

A few counts support this clone. This chain uses TRBV29-1 with TRBJ2-7; 13 nucleotides align to TRBD2. Germline V gene lookup returns CDR1 SQVTM and CDR2 ANQGSEA. The CDR3 totals 14 residues. After removal of 6 bases from V and 7 bases from J, the junction contained 9 bases not matched to a gene. Here the CDR3 DNA reads TGCAGCGTAATGGGACTAGCGGGGTTCGGAGAGCAGTACTTC. Translated: CSVMGLAGFGEQYF.

The chain uses TRBV15 and TRBJ1-3, with D tentatively TRBD1 (5 bases). This CDR3 spans 15 amino acids. Trimming stripped 0 bases from V and 0 bases from J, with 6 bases between. Looked up from germline, CDR1 is LNHNV and CDR2 is YYDKDF (reference sequence). CDR3 protein: CATSREGDSGNTIYF. CDR3 DNA: TGTGCCACCAGCAGAGAAGGGGACTCTGGAAACACCATATATTTT.

As regards this clone: Other nucleotide sequences in the sample specify the same CDR3. This chain connects TRBV6-1 to TRBJ1-5, with 9 bases that match TRBD1. CDR3 length equals 14 residues. Germline V gene data show CDR1 as MNHNS and CDR2 as SASEGT. V shed 4 bases and J 4 bases; nucleotides not matched to a gene: 2. The CDR3 here is CASSVGQGNQPQHF. CDR3 in DNA: TGTGCCAGCAGTGTGGGACAGGGTAATCAGCCCCAGCATTTT.